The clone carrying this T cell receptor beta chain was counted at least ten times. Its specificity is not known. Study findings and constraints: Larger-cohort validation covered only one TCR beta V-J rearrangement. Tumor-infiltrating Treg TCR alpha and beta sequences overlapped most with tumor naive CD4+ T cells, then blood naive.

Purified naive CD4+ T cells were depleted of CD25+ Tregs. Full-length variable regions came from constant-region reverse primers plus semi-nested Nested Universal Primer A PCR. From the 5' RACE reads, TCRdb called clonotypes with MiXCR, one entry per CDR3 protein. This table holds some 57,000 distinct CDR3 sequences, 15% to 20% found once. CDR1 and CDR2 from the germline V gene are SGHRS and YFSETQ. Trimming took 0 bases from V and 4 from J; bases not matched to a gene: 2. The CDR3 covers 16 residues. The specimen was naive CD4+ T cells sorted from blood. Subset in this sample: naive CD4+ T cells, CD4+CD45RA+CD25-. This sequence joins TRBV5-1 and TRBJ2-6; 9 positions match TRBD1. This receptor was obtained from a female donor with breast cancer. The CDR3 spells CASSLDRGRGANVLTF. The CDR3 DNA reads TGCGCCAGCAGCTTGGACAGGGGGCGAGGGGCCAACGTCCTGACTTTC.